The rows below give T cell receptor beta chains drawn from one sample of a study of memory CD4+ T cells and cytomegalovirus serostatus. Measured with immunoSEQ multiplex PCR; TCRdb has only the in-frame clones, and not every one. This sample carries roughly 48,000 clones, 80% to 85% of them seen once, and the ten largest clones take around 1.5%. The sequenced sample consisted of memory CD4+ T cells from blood. These receptors all come from an adult in good health and CMV-seropositive. CDR3s include the opening cysteine and the closing phenylalanine or tryptophan. A D gene is named only where the DNA matches it firmly. The size entry is marked missing in some rows and otherwise reads once, few, many or a size class.

>.|TRBV28|TRBJ2-1|TRBD1
TGTGCCAGCAGTTCCCCCGGGACAGGGATTCGCAGGGAGCAGTTCTTC
CASSSPGTGIRREQFF
>.|TRBV19|TRBJ1-1|TRBD1
TGTGCCAGTAGGGGGAGGTGGGACAGGGGGAACACTGAAGCTTTCTTT
CASRGRWDRGNTEAFF
>.|TRBV11-2|TRBJ2-3|.
TGTGCCAGCAGCTTAGATCTTTACACGACTTTCACAGATACGCAGTATTTT
CASSLDLYTTFTDTQYF
>.|TRBV30|TRBJ1-2|TRBD1
TGTGCCTGGAGTGTCGGACAGGGTTTTGCTGGCTACACCTTC
CAWSVGQGFAGYTF
>.|TRBV7-9|TRBJ1-5|TRBD1
TGTGCCAGCAGCTCCGACGCGGACAGGGGGCGTCAGCCCCAGCATTTT
CASSSDADRGRQPQHF
>.|TRBV6-5|TRBJ2-7|TRBD1
TGTGCCAGCAGCCGAGGGACAGGGGGCTACGAGCAGTACTTC
CASSRGTGGYEQYF
>.|TRBV20-1|TRBJ2-7|.
TGCAGTGCGAGTTCAGGGCGCGAGCAGTACTTC
CSASSGREQYF
>once|TRBV7-2|TRBJ1-2|.
TGTGCCAGCAGCTTTCCCTCATTCGGCTACACCTTC
CASSFPSFGYTF
>.|TRBV7-6|TRBJ1-3|.
TGTGCCAGCAGCCCTGACAGGACCTCTGGAAACACCATATATTTT
CASSPDRTSGNTIYF
>.|TRBV5-1|TRBJ1-6|TRBD1
TGCGCCAGCAGCTCCACAGGGGGAGATTCACCCCTCCACTTT
CASSSTGGDSPLHF
>.|TRBV4-2|TRBJ2-7|.
TGTGCCAGCAGCCAAGAACTCAGGGCCCCCTACGAGCAGTACTTC
CASSQELRAPYEQYF
>.|TRBV30|TRBJ2-5|.
TGTGCCTGGAGTGTATGGGGCAACACTGGGGAGACCCAGTACTTC
CAWSVWGNTGETQYF
>.|TRBV7-6|TRBJ1-3|.
TGTGCCAGCAGTCAATCACACCCCGACAGGTTACCTGGAAACACCATATATTTT
CASSQSHPDRLPGNTIYF
>few|TRBV9|TRBJ1-2|TRBD1
TGTGCCAGTGGACAGGGAAGCCAGGATGGCTACACCTTC
CASGQGSQDGYTF
>.|TRBV25-1|TRBJ2-1|TRBD2
TGTGCCAGCAGTGAATCGGGCGGGAGGGCCCCCGAGCAGTTCTTC
CASSESGGRAPEQFF
>.|TRBV11-2|TRBJ2-7|TRBD2
TGTGCCAGCAGCTTAACCTCGGGGGGACCGAAGTTCTACGAGCAGTACTTC
CASSLTSGGPKFYEQYF
>.|TRBV7-2|TRBJ1-2|.
TGTGCCAGCAGCTTAGGACAGCTAGTGGGCTACACCTTC
CASSLGQLVGYTF
>.|TRBV7-3|TRBJ2-5|TRBD2
TGTGCCAGCAGCTTAAAGCCCCCAAGCGGGGGGGCGCGAGAGACCCAGTACTTC
CASSLKPPSGGARETQYF
>once|TRBV5-1|TRBJ2-3|TRBD2
TGCGCCAGCAGCTTGGCCGCGGGAGGAGGGACAGATACGCAGTATTTT
CASSLAAGGGTDTQYF
>.|TRBV7-7|TRBJ2-5|.
TGTGCTAGCAGCCGTACAGGGAGAGAGACCCAGTACTTC
CASSRTGRETQYF
>few|TRBV18|TRBJ1-4|.
TGTGCCAGCTCACCATTCATGCCCGGGACAACGAATGAAAAACTGTTTTTT
CASSPFMPGTTNEKLFF
>.|TRBV11-1|TRBJ1-2|.
TGTGCCAGCAGCTTAGATCGGCAGGTCGGGAGTGGCTACACCTTC
CASSLDRQVGSGYTF
>.|TRBV5-4|TRBJ1-4|TRBD1
TGTGCCAGCAGCCCGGGGGACAGGGGGCGCGGAAAACTGTTTTTT
CASSPGDRGRGKLFF
>.|TRBV18|TRBJ1-1|.
TGTGCCAGCTCACCACGTTCTCCCCCGGACACTGAAGCTTTCTTT
CASSPRSPPDTEAFF
>.|TRBV6-1|TRBJ1-6|TRBD1
TGTGCCAGCAGTGAAATTGGGACAGGGGGGAATTCACCCCTCCACTTT
CASSEIGTGGNSPLHF
>.|TRBV19|TRBJ1-6|TRBD1
TGTGCCAGTGCTATCGGGCCGACAGGGGTTATAGCCTATAATTCACCCCTCCACTTT
CASAIGPTGVIAYNSPLHF
>.|TRBV7-2|TRBJ1-5|.
TGTGCCAGCAGCCGGGAATTCAATCAGCCCCAGCATTTT
CASSREFNQPQHF
>.|TRBV5-1|TRBJ2-3|.
TGCGCCAGCAGCTTGGGGGGCGCAGATACGCAGTATTTT
CASSLGGADTQYF
>.|TRBV7-2|TRBJ2-5|TRBD2
TGTGCCAGCAGCCCGCGCCTCTTGACTAGCGGGGGGGCGCAGACCCAGTACTTC
CASSPRLLTSGGAQTQYF
>.|TRBV29-1|TRBJ1-2|.
TGCAGCTATAAGACGGGTAATGGCTACACCTTC
CSYKTGNGYTF
>.|TRBV29-1|TRBJ1-1|.
TGCAGCGCCGTGGGGGGCTTGAACTCTGAAGCTTTCTTT
CSAVGGLNSEAFF
>.|TRBV18|TRBJ2-7|TRBD1
TGTGCCAGCTCACAGGGGGCGTTGTACGAGCAGTACTTC
CASSQGALYEQYF
>.|TRBV5-4|TRBJ2-7|.
TGTGCCAGCAGCTCCCCAAGTTTCTCCTACGAGCAGTACTTC
CASSSPSFSYEQYF
>.|TRBV19|TRBJ1-5|TRBD1
TGTGCCAGTAGAAGGGACAGGGGTCTCAATCAGCCCCAGCATTTT
CASRRDRGLNQPQHF
>.|TRBV28|TRBJ2-7|.
TGTGCCAGCAGTTCTCTGGGACCGAAGTCCTACGAGCAGTACTTC
CASSSLGPKSYEQYF
>.|TRBV6-1|TRBJ1-3|TRBD1
TGTGCCAGCAGAAAGACAGGGATCTCTGGAAACACCATATATTTT
CASRKTGISGNTIYF
>.|TRBV7-9|TRBJ1-5|.
TGTGCCAGCCAGGTGGGGGCCAATCAGCCCCAGCATTTT
CASQVGANQPQHF
>few|TRBV2|TRBJ2-2|.
TGTGCCAGCTCAATCGTGGCCGCAGTTGTGTTTTTT
CASSIVAAVVFF
>.|TRBV4-3|TRBJ1-4|.
TGCGCCAGCAGCCAAGTGTCAGGTACTGAAAAACTGTTTTTT
CASSQVSGTEKLFF
>.|TRBV18|TRBJ2-1|TRBD2
TGTGCCAGCTCACCACCACTGAGCGGGGTAACCAATGAGCAGTTCTTC
CASSPPLSGVTNEQFF
>.|TRBV19|TRBJ1-3|TRBD1
TGTGCCAGTAGTACGGACAGGGCTTCTAACACCATATATTTT
CASSTDRASNTIYF
>.|TRBV7-6|TRBJ2-2|.
TGTGCCAGCACCGCGGGCCGGGGGGCAAGCACCGGGGAGCTGTTTTTT
CASTAGRGASTGELFF
>.|TRBV7-2|TRBJ2-7|.
TGTGCCAGCAGCTTAGGTCCAGGAGCCTCCTACGAGCAGTACTTC
CASSLGPGASYEQYF